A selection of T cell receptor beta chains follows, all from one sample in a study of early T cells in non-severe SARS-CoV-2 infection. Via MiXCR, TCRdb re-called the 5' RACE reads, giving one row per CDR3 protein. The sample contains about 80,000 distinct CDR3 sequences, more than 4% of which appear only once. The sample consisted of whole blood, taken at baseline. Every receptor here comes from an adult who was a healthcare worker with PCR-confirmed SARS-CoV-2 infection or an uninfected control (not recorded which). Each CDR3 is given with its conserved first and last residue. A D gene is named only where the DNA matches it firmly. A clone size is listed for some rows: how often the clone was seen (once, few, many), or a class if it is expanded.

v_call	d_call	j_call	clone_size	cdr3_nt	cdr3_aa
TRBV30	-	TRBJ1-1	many	TGTGCCTGGAGTACGGGGAGGGGGTCTTCCGCTGAAGCTTTCTTT	CAWSTGRGSSAEAFF
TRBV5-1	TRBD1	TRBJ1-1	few	TGCGCCAGCAGCGCAACAGGGGCCGGCACTGAAGCTTTCTTT	CASSATGAGTEAFF
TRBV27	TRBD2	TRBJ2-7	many	TGTGCCAGCAGTAACCGACTAGCGGGAGTCGCCGAGCAGTACTTC	CASSNRLAGVAEQYF
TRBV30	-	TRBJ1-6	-	TGTGCCTGGAGATCGGAGAGCTCCTATAATTCACCCCTCCACTTT	CAWRSESSYNSPLHF
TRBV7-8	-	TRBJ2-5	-	TGTGCCAGCAGCCCCTCCCGAGGGGAGACCCAGTACTTC	CASSPSRGETQYF
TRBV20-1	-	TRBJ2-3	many	TGCAGTGCTAGAGGGGGTAGTGTCAAAGGGACCGGAATGGGTTCGCAGTATTTT	CSARGGSVKGTGMGSQYF
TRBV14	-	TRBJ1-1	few	TGTGCCAGCAGTCTCGGGGTCCGAGCTTTCTTT	CASSLGVRAFF
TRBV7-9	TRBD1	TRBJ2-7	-	TGTGCCAGCAGTCCGGACAGGGCTACCTACGAGCAGTACTTC	CASSPDRATYEQYF
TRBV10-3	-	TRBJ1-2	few	TGTGCCATCAGTGAGGACAGAAACTATGGCTACACCTTC	CAISEDRNYGYTF
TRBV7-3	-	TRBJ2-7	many	TGTGCCAGCAGCAGGTACTCCGGCTCCTACGAGCAGTACTTC	CASSRYSGSYEQYF
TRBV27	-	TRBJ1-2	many	TGTGCCAGCAGTCGGGGAGGAGGTTATGGCTACACCTTC	CASSRGGGYGYTF
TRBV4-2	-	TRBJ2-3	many	TGTGCCAGCAGCCAAGAAGGTCGGGGACTTAACACAGATACGCAGTATTTT	CASSQEGRGLNTDTQYF
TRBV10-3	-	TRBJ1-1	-	TGTGCCATCAGTGATGACAGGCCCTTCCCTGAAGCTTTCTTT	CAISDDRPFPEAFF
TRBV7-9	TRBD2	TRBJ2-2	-	TGTGCCAGCAGCCAGGGACTAGCGGGAGTCAGGAACACCGGGGAGCTGTTTTTT	CASSQGLAGVRNTGELFF
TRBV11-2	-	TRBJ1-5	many	TGTGCCAGCAGCTCCGACGGGGGGCTGATCAATCAGCCCCAGCATTTT	CASSSDGGLINQPQHF
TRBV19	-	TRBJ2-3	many	TGTGCCAGTAGTCCGCAACCCTCCACAGATACGCAGTATTTT	CASSPQPSTDTQYF
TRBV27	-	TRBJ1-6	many	TGTGCCAGCAGTTGGCGGGTTGGATCTTATAATTCACCCCTCCACTTT	CASSWRVGSYNSPLHF
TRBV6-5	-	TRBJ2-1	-	TGTGCCAGCAGTCCTGGGCGGATCTCCTACAATGAGCAGTTCTTC	CASSPGRISYNEQFF
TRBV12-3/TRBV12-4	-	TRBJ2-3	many	TGTGCCAGCAGTTCAAAGTTTGATACGCAGTATTTT	CASSSKFDTQYF
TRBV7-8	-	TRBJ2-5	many	TGTGCCAGCAGACGTAACACAGGGTACCGCGGGAGTAAAGAGACCCAGTACTTC	CASRRNTGYRGSKETQYF
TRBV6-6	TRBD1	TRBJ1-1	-	TGTGCCAGCAGTCCCCTGGGACAGACCAACACTGAAGCTTTCTTT	CASSPLGQTNTEAFF
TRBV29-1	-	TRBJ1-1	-	TGCAGCGCCAAGGGAGAGAACCCTGAAGCTTTCTTT	CSAKGENPEAFF
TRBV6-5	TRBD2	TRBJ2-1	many	TGTGCCAGCAGTCCAGTGGGTCGGAGCGGGAGTTCCCATGAGCAGTTCTTC	CASSPVGRSGSSHEQFF
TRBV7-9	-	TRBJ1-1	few	TGTGCCAGCAGCGGAGGGACGGAGAAACCGATTGAAGCTTTCTTT	CASSGGTEKPIEAFF
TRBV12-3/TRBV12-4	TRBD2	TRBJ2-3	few	TGTGCCAGCAGTTTTCGACTAGCGGGAGAGGATACGCAGTATTTT	CASSFRLAGEDTQYF
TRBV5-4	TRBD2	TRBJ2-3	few	TGTGCCAGCAGCTTGACGGGCAGGGCTGCGGGAGGAGCAGATACGCAGTATTTT	CASSLTGRAAGGADTQYF
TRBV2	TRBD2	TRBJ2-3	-	TGTGCCAGCACGACAGCGGGAATCACAGATACGCAGTATTTT	CASTTAGITDTQYF
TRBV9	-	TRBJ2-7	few	TGTGCCAGCAGCGTATATCCGGGCTACGAGCAGTACTTC	CASSVYPGYEQYF
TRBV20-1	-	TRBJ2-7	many	TGCAGTGCTAGATACAGGGTCAACGAGCAGTACTTC	CSARYRVNEQYF
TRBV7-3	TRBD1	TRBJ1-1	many	TGTGCCAGCAGCCCGGACAGGGGGCTGGCGGCTTTCTTT	CASSPDRGLAAFF
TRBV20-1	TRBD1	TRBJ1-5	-	TGCAGTGCTCAGACAGGGGTGCAACAGCCCCAGCATTTT	CSAQTGVQQPQHF
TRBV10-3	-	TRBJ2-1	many	TGTGCCATCAGGGATAGTGGCAATGAGCAGTTCTTC	CAIRDSGNEQFF
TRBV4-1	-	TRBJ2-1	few	TGCGCCAGCAGCCAACCTCAGGGTGACAATGAGCAGTTCTTC	CASSQPQGDNEQFF
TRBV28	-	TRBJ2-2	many	TGTGCCAGCACCCCAGGGGGGCGGGTCACCGGGGAGCTGTTTTTT	CASTPGGRVTGELFF
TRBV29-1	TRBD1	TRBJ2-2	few	TGCAGCGTCGCTCCGGGACAGGGGAGGGACACCGGGGAGCTGTTTTTT	CSVAPGQGRDTGELFF
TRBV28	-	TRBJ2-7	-	TGTGCCAGCCCCCCGGCGGGGGCGCAGACCTACGAGCAGTACTTC	CASPPAGAQTYEQYF
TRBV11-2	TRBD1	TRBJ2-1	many	TGTGCCAGCAGCCTCCCCCGAGGGACAGGGAGGAATGAGCAGTTCTTC	CASSLPRGTGRNEQFF
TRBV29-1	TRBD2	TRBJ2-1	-	TGCAGCGTTATAGCGGGAGGGATTAGCTCCTACAATGAGCAGTTCTTC	CSVIAGGISSYNEQFF
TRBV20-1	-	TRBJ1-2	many	TGCAGTGCTAGAGTAGATTTTAACTATGGCTACACCTTC	CSARVDFNYGYTF
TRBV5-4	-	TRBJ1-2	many	TGTGCCAGCAGCATGGACAGCCCTAACTATGGCTACACCTTC	CASSMDSPNYGYTF
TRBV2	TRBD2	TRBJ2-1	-	TGTGCCAGCTCCTCCGGGGGGAGTGTTCGCAATGAGCAGTTCTTC	CASSSGGSVRNEQFF
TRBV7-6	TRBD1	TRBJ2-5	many	TGTGCCAGCAGCTCCTTCTCGGGACAGTTGGGGGCCCAGTACTTC	CASSSFSGQLGAQYF
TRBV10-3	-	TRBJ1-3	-	TGTGCCATCAACACAGGGAGCTCTGAAAACACCATATATTTT	CAINTGSSENTIYF
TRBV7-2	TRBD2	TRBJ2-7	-	TGTGCCAGCAGCCCCCGGCGTCCGGGACTAGCGGGAGGGACGTTCGAGCAGTACTTC	CASSPRRPGLAGGTFEQYF
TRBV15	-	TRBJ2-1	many	TGTGCCACCAGCAGAGATTTCGTAAATGAGCAGTTCTTC	CATSRDFVNEQFF
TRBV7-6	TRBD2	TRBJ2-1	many	TGTGCCAGCAGCTTGAACTCCGGGACTAGCGGCTCCTACAATGAGCAGTTCTTC	CASSLNSGTSGSYNEQFF
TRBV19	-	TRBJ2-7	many	TGTGCCAGTAGTCCCCGTACCGCAACAGTCTCCTACGAGCAGTACTTC	CASSPRTATVSYEQYF
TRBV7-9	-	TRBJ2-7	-	TGTGCCAGCAGCACCCGACAGACCTACGAGCAGTACTTC	CASSTRQTYEQYF
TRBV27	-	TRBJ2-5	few	TGTGCCAGCAGGCGCCAGCGCGGCCGCGGACAAGAGACCCAGTACTTC	CASRRQRGRGQETQYF
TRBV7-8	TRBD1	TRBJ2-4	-	TGTGCCAGCAGCCCGAGGACAGGGGGCATGGGGTACATTCAGTACTTC	CASSPRTGGMGYIQYF
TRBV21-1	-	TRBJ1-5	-	TGTGCCAGCGACACCTCAGCGGGGACAGGCGATAGCAATCAGCCCCAGCATTTT	CASDTSAGTGDSNQPQHF
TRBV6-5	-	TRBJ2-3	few	TGTGCCGCCAGTAGGGGTATAGGCACAGATACGCAGTATTTT	CAASRGIGTDTQYF
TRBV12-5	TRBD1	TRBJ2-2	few	TGTGCTAGTGGTTTGGGGACAGGGGGCATCGGGGAGCTGTTTTTT	CASGLGTGGIGELFF
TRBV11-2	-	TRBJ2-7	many	TGTGCCAGCAGCCCCGTGGACGAGCAGTACTTC	CASSPVDEQYF
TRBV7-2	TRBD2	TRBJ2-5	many	TGTGCCAGCAGCCTTAGCGGGAGAGGTCGAGAGACCCAGTACTTC	CASSLSGRGRETQYF
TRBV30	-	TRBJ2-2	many	TGTGCCTGGTCCATAGGGGGACTGAACACCGGGGAGCTGTTTTTT	CAWSIGGLNTGELFF
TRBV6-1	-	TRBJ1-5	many	TGTGCCAGCACTCCATGGGTGGCCGATAGCAATCAGCCCCAGCATTTT	CASTPWVADSNQPQHF